This TCR beta chain was retrieved from a study of blood T cell repertoires in COVID-19. As originally analysed: Reference gene primer amplification gave estimated nucleated cell counts. The data were produced by immunoSEQ multiplex PCR, yet TCRdb's version contains in-frame clones alone and is incomplete. The V and J calls and the clone size are those of that table, but D and trimming were determined from the DNA. The table records 95,000 to 150,000 clones, about nine tenths of them present only once. The J segment lost 7 bases and the V segment lost 4 bases, leaving 5 bases of the junction unmatched. This CDR3 is 13 amino acids long. Germline V lookup: CDR1 SGHTA, CDR2 FQGTGA.

The chain employs TRBV7-3 and TRBJ1-2; 8 nucleotides agree with TRBD1. This TCR was recovered from a man aged 35 to 55 with acute or convalescent COVID-19. Sequencing was carried out using peripheral blood. The CDR3 DNA is TGTGCCAGCAGCTCTATACAGGGGGGTGGCTACACCTTC. Residues: CASSSIQGGGYTF.